This TCR beta chain comes out of a study of response to subunit inactivated influenza vaccine. The germline gives CDR1 KGHDR, CDR2 SFDVKD. V was trimmed by 2 bases and J by 3 bases, leaving 16 bases between them. This CDR3 has 17 residues. Each CDR3 protein is one row after TCRdb ran MiXCR on the RT-PCR reads. The table lists about 520,000 distinct CDR3 sequences, approximately 24% of them singletons. The receptor was derived from a man aged 50 to 60 who received an inactivated influenza vaccine. Source: CD4+ T cells sorted from PBMCs, taken about 5 days after vaccination. This chain joins TRBV24-1 and TRBJ2-1; a possible D gene is TRBD1 (5 bases). The CDR3 coding sequence is TGTGCCACCAGTGATTACAACAGACAGTTCGGCTACAATGAGCAGTTCTTC. Encoded protein: CATSDYNRQFGYNEQFF.